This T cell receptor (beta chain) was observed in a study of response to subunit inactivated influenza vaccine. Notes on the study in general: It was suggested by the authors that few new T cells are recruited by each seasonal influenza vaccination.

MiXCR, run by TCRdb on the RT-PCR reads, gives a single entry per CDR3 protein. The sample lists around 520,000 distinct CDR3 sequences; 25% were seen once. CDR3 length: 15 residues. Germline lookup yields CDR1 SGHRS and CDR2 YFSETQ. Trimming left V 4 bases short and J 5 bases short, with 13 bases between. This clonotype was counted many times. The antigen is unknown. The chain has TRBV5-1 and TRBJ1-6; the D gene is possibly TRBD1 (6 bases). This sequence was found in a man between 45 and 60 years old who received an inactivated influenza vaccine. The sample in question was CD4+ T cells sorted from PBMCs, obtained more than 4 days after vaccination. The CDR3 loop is CASSLRDNDNSPLHF. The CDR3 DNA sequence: TGCGCCAGCAGCCTTCGGGACAATGATAATTCACCCCTCCACTTT. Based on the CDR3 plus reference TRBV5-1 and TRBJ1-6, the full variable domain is KAGVTQTPRYLIKTRGQQVTLSCSPISGHRSVSWYQQTPGQGLQFLFEYFSETQRNKGNFPGRFSGRQFSNSRSEMNVSTLELGDSALYLCASSLRDNDNSPLHFGNGTRLTVT.